The 3 T cell receptor beta chains below were found in one sample sequenced in a study of cytomegalovirus exposure and HLA in healthy donors. Using immunoSEQ multiplex PCR, the repertoire was profiled, and TCRdb retains in-frame clones only, with some absent. The table records approximately 62,000 clones, roughly nine tenths of them present only once. Sample: PBMCs. The source of these receptors is a woman under 30 in good health and CMV-seronegative.

This clone is a singleton in its sample. V gene TRBV20-1 combines with J gene TRBJ2-3; D is uncertain. In germline, CDR1 is DFQATT, CDR2 SNEGSKA (reference sequence). The CDR3 has 11 amino acids. V was clipped by 5 bases and J by 2 bases, with 5 bases between them. CDR3 residues: CSALFTDTQYF. The CDR3 DNA is TGCAGTGCTCTGTTCACAGATACGCAGTATTTT.

V is TRBV9 and J is TRBJ2-3, with TRBD2 matching over 8 bases. This CDR3 contains 16 residues. After removal of 0 bases from V and 4 bases from J, the junction contained 7 bases not matched to a gene. Germline assignment: CDR1 SGDLS and CDR2 YYNGEE. CDR3 residues: CASSVASGGGPDTQYF. Here the CDR3 DNA reads TGTGCCAGCAGCGTAGCTTCGGGGGGGGGCCCAGATACGCAGTATTTT.

The chain couples TRBV18 to TRBJ1-4, with 7 bases matching TRBD1. CDR1 KGHSH and CDR2 LQKENI come from the germline V gene. The CDR3 sequence is 15 residues long. V shed 3 bases, J shed 4 bases, and the junction held 5 bases outside the gene matches. The CDR3 here is CASSPQTGLNEKLFF. DNA for the CDR3: TGTGCCAGCTCACCTCAGACAGGGCTTAATGAAAAACTGTTTTTT.